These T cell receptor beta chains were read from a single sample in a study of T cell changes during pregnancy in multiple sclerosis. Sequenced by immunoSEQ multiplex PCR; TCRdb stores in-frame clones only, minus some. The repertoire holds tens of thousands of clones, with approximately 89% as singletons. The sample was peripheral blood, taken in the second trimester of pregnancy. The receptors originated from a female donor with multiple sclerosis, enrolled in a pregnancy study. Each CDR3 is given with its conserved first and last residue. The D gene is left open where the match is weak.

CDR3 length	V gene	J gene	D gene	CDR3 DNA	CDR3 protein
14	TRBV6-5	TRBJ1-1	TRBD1	TGTGCCAGCAGTTCCGGGACAGGGGCCACTGAAGCTTTCTTT	CASSSGTGATEAFF
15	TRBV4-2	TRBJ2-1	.	TGTGCCAGCAGCCAAGATTTGGCAGGCTACAATGAGCAGTTCTTC	CASSQDLAGYNEQFF
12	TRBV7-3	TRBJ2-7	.	TGTGCCAGCAGCTCCAATCAATACGAGCAGTACTTC	CASSSNQYEQYF
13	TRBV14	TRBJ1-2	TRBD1	TGTGCCAGCAGCTTCGGACAGGTCTATGGCTACACCTTC	CASSFGQVYGYTF
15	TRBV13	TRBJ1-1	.	TGTGCCAGCATCGTCAAGTGGCAGGCCAACACTGAAGCTTTCTTT	CASIVKWQANTEAFF
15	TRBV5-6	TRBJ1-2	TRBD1	TGTGCCAGCAGCTTCACCGGACAGGGAGGTTATAGCTACACCTTC	CASSFTGQGGYSYTF
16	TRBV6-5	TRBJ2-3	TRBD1	TGTGCCAGCAGTTACTCGAACGACAGGGACACAGATACGCAGTATTTT	CASSYSNDRDTDTQYF
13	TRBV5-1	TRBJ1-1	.	TGCGCCAGCAGCCCGGGTGTGAACACTGAAGCTTTCTTT	CASSPGVNTEAFF
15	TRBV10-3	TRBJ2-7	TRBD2	TGTGCCATCAGTGGCGGAGCGGGAGGGACGTACGAGCAGTACTTC	CAISGGAGGTYEQYF
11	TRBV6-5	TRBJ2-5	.	TGTGCCAGCAGTTATATGGAGACCCAGTACTTC	CASSYMETQYF
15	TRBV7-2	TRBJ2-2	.	TGTGCCAGCAGCTTACAGGGCTCGAACACCGGGGAGCTGTTTTTT	CASSLQGSNTGELFF
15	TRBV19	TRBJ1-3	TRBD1	TGTGCCAGTAGTATAGGGGGACAGAGTGGAAACACCATATATTTT	CASSIGGQSGNTIYF
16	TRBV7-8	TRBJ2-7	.	TGTGCCAGCAGCTTAGTGCTCAGGGCGGTTACCGACGAGCAGTACTTC	CASSLVLRAVTDEQYF